Sequencing of this T cell receptor beta chain was carried out in a study of blood T cell repertoires in COVID-19. Study-wide background: The United States, Italy and Spain supplied acute and convalescent COVID-19 samples. T cells, B-cell-depleted T cells, or PBMCs supplied cDNA or gDNA.

Per the authors' pipeline: Nucleated cell counts were estimated from reference gene primer amplification. Profiled with immunoSEQ multiplex PCR; TCRdb holds only in-frame clones, not every one. That table is the source of V, J and clone size, and D and trimming were worked out from the DNA. The sample comprises about 210,000 clones, roughly 88% of which are singletons, and about 1.5% rests with the top ten. This TCR derives from a man in his late teens or twenties with active or convalescent COVID-19. The sample taken for sequencing was peripheral blood.

The CDR3 nucleotides are TGTGCCAGCAGCTCGCGCATAGCGGGAGTCAAAGATACGCAGTATTTT. Protein product: CASSSRIAGVKDTQYF. The rearrangement links TRBV11-2 to TRBJ2-3, with TRBD2 matching 9 bases. Germline lookup yields CDR1 SGHAT and CDR2 FQNNGV. V was pared by 4 bases and J by 5 bases, with 10 bases of the junction left unmatched. The CDR3 spans 16 residues.